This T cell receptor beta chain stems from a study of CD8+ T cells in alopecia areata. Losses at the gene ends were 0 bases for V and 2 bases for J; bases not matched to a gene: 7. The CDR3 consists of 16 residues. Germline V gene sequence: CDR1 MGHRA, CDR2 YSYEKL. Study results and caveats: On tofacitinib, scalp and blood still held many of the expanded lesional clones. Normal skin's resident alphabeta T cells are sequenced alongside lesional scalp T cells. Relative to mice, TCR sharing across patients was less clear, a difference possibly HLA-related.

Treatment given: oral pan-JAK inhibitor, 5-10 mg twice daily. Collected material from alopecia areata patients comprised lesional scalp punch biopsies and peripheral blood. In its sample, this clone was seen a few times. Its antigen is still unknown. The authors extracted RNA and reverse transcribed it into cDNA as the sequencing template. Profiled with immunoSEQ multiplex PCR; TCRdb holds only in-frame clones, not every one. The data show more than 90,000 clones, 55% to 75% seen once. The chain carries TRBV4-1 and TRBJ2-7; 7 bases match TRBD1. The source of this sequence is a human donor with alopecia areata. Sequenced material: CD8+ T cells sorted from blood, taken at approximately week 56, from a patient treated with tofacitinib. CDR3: CASSQDLTGRAYEQYF. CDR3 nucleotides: TGCGCCAGCAGCCAAGATCTGACAGGGAGAGCCTACGAGCAGTACTTC.